Listed below are T cell receptor beta chains from one sample, sequenced in a study of beta chain features in type 1 diabetes. The data were produced by immunoSEQ multiplex PCR, yet TCRdb's version contains in-frame clones alone and is incomplete. Of roughly 250,000 clones in the sample, roughly 20% are singletons; the top ten hold approximately 0.029%. Sequencing input: naive CD4+ T cells from blood. Receptor source: a woman in her thirties or forties with type 1 diabetes. CDR3s include the opening cysteine and the closing phenylalanine or tryptophan. A D gene is named only where the DNA matches it firmly. Clone size appears in some rows only: once, few, many, or a class for an expanded clone.

abundance,d_gene,j_gene,v_gene,CDR3aa,CDR3nt
few,TRBD2,TRBJ2-7,TRBV2,CAARPGTTFGEQYF,TGTGCCGCCCGACCCGGGACTACCTTTGGCGAGCAGTACTTC
.,TRBD2,TRBJ2-1,TRBV30,CAWSRRESEQFF,TGTGCCTGGAGTCGGCGGGAGAGCGAGCAGTTCTTC
few,.,TRBJ2-2,TRBV19,CASSILRDPGELFF,TGTGCCAGTAGTATTCTGAGGGATCCCGGGGAGCTGTTTTTT
.,TRBD2,TRBJ2-1,TRBV9,CASSVTSGGYNEQFF,TGTGCCAGCAGCGTAACTAGCGGGGGCTACAATGAGCAGTTCTTC
.,.,TRBJ1-2,TRBV19,CASSKGPDTGNGYTF,TGTGCCAGTAGTAAGGGTCCCGACACAGGAAACGGCTACACCTTC
.,.,TRBJ1-1,TRBV9,CASSVGQDTEAFF,TGTGCCAGCAGCGTAGGACAGGACACTGAAGCTTTCTTT
.,TRBD1,TRBJ2-2,TRBV6-1,CASSTGGWSTGELFF,TGTGCCAGCAGTACAGGGGGATGGAGCACCGGGGAGCTGTTTTTT
.,.,TRBJ1-1,TRBV29-1,CSGGGGTEAFF,TGCAGCGGGGGGGGTGGGACTGAAGCTTTCTTT
.,.,TRBJ2-7,TRBV4-1,CASSQGWAGTYEQYF,TGCGCCAGCAGCCAAGGTTGGGCGGGGACCTACGAGCAGTACTTC
.,TRBD2,TRBJ2-1,TRBV28,CASSFSGLAENEQFF,TGTGCCAGCAGTTTCTCCGGACTAGCCGAAAATGAGCAGTTCTTC
few,.,TRBJ1-6,TRBV9,CASSVGAGAESPLHF,TGTGCCAGCAGCGTAGGAGCGGGGGCCGAATCACCCCTCCACTTT
.,.,TRBJ2-7,TRBV30,CACQPRGQSYEQYF,TGTGCCTGCCAACCCCGAGGACAGTCCTACGAGCAGTACTTC
.,.,TRBJ1-1,TRBV5-4,CASSSGRVDTEAFF,TGTGCCAGCAGCTCGGGGAGAGTAGACACTGAAGCTTTCTTT
.,TRBD1,TRBJ2-1,TRBV5-1,CASSPDRAYNEQFF,TGCGCCAGCAGCCCGGACAGGGCCTACAATGAGCAGTTCTTC
few,TRBD1,TRBJ1-1,TRBV5-4,CASSLWTGYSGTEAFF,TGTGCCAGCAGCTTATGGACAGGTTATTCGGGGACTGAAGCTTTCTTT
.,TRBD1,TRBJ2-7,TRBV28,CASNPGTGASYEQYF,TGTGCCAGCAACCCCGGGACAGGGGCCTCCTACGAGCAGTACTTC
.,TRBD2,TRBJ2-1,TRBV2,CASTREGLAGDEQFF,TGTGCCAGCACCAGAGAGGGACTAGCGGGAGATGAGCAGTTCTTC
.,.,TRBJ2-3,TRBV30,CAWSLGHTQYF,TGTGCCTGGAGTCTGGGGCATACGCAGTATTTT
few,TRBD2,TRBJ2-5,TRBV19,CASSTAGGKETQYF,TGTGCCAGTAGTACCGCGGGGGGAAAGGAGACCCAGTACTTC
few,TRBD1,TRBJ2-1,TRBV5-1,CASSPQGAGNEQFF,TGCGCCAGCAGCCCGCAGGGGGCTGGCAATGAGCAGTTCTTC
few,TRBD1,TRBJ2-1,TRBV30,CAWSAGTGGEQFF,TGTGCCTGGAGTGCCGGGACAGGGGGCGAGCAGTTCTTC
few,TRBD1,TRBJ1-1,TRBV15,CATSRDWDRGNSNTEAFF,TGTGCCACCAGCAGAGATTGGGACAGGGGTAACTCGAACACTGAAGCTTTCTTT
.,.,TRBJ2-3,TRBV2,CASYWRRSTDTQYF,TGTGCCAGCTACTGGAGGCGGAGCACAGATACGCAGTATTTT
.,TRBD2,TRBJ2-7,TRBV7-2,CASSLGQRGPASYEQYF,TGTGCCAGCAGCTTGGGGCAGCGGGGGCCCGCCTCCTACGAGCAGTACTTC
few,.,TRBJ1-1,TRBV30,CAWSVLNGMNTEAFF,TGTGCCTGGAGTGTACTAAACGGGATGAACACTGAAGCTTTCTTT
.,TRBD1,TRBJ2-1,TRBV18,CASSALTGEGRNEQFF,TGTGCCAGCTCAGCTCTGACAGGGGAAGGAAGGAATGAGCAGTTCTTC
few,.,TRBJ2-7,TRBV25-1,CASSEGDTELYEQYF,TGTGCCAGCAGTGAGGGAGATACAGAGCTCTACGAGCAGTACTTC
few,.,TRBJ2-5,TRBV4-3,CASSQDPKETQYF,TGCGCCAGCAGCCAAGATCCAAAAGAGACCCAGTACTTC
few,TRBD1,TRBJ2-7,TRBV14,CASSQGQGVRPYEQYF,TGTGCCAGCAGCCAAGGACAGGGTGTGAGGCCCTACGAGCAGTACTTC
few,.,TRBJ1-2,TRBV2,CASKTGNSNYGYTF,TGTGCCAGCAAAACAGGGAACTCTAACTATGGCTACACCTTC
few,TRBD1,TRBJ2-1,TRBV5-1,CASTAGGLGTYNEQFF,TGCGCCAGCACGGCAGGGGGCCTTGGTACCTACAATGAGCAGTTCTTC
few,.,TRBJ1-2,TRBV27,CASSHSFREGYTF,TGTGCCAGCAGTCACTCCTTCAGGGAAGGCTACACCTTC
.,TRBD2,TRBJ2-3,TRBV7-2,CASSTGTSGSTDTQYF,TGTGCCAGCAGCACCGGGACTAGCGGGAGCACAGATACGCAGTATTTT
few,.,TRBJ2-7,TRBV7-2,CASSLAGGGNSYEQYF,TGTGCCAGCAGCTTAGCTGGGGGCGGCAACTCCTACGAGCAGTACTTC
few,.,TRBJ1-2,TRBV27,CASSFAGNYGYTF,TGTGCCAGCAGTTTTGCCGGGAACTATGGCTACACCTTC
.,TRBD1,TRBJ1-1,TRBV28,CASRYWTGPDTEAFF,TGTGCCAGCAGATATTGGACAGGTCCGGACACTGAAGCTTTCTTT
few,.,TRBJ1-6,TRBV10-3,CAIRVSADSPLHF,TGTGCCATCAGGGTCAGCGCGGATTCACCCCTCCACTTT
.,.,TRBJ1-2,TRBV21-1,CATDRANYGYTF,TGTGCCACCGACAGGGCTAACTATGGCTACACCTTC
.,TRBD2,TRBJ2-7,TRBV9,CASSVAGGLSYEQYF,TGTGCCAGCAGCGTAGCGGGAGGACTCTCCTACGAGCAGTACTTC
few,.,TRBJ1-5,TRBV29-1,CSVALGRDQPQHF,TGCAGCGTTGCGTTGGGGCGCGATCAGCCCCAGCATTTT
.,TRBD1,TRBJ1-2,TRBV2,CASTQGTGGYGYTF,TGTGCCAGCACCCAGGGCACAGGGGGCTATGGCTACACCTTC
few,.,TRBJ2-5,TRBV9,CASSVQGRQETQYF,TGTGCCAGCAGCGTACAGGGTCGCCAAGAGACCCAGTACTTC
few,.,TRBJ1-5,TRBV7-9,CASTQTDSNQPQHF,TGTGCCAGCACCCAGACAGATAGCAATCAGCCCCAGCATTTT
.,TRBD1,TRBJ2-1,TRBV7-2,CASSPPGQSSYNEQFF,TGTGCCAGCAGCCCCCCGGGACAGAGCTCCTACAATGAGCAGTTCTTC
.,TRBD1,TRBJ1-2,TRBV19,CASSMGQGNYGYTF,TGTGCCAGTAGCATGGGACAGGGGAACTATGGCTACACCTTC
few,TRBD1,TRBJ2-7,TRBV28,CASSSGGASYEQYF,TGTGCCAGCAGTTCAGGGGGCGCATCCTACGAGCAGTACTTC
.,.,TRBJ2-5,TRBV7-7,CASSSGETQYF,TGTGCCAGCAGTTCCGGAGAGACCCAGTACTTC
.,TRBD2,TRBJ2-7,TRBV19,CASSIERGAYEQYF,TGTGCCAGTAGTATCGAGCGGGGAGCCTACGAGCAGTACTTC
.,.,TRBJ1-2,TRBV28,CASRTGIANYGYTF,TGTGCCAGCAGAACAGGGATTGCCAACTATGGCTACACCTTC
.,TRBD1,TRBJ2-5,TRBV15,CATSRGTGIQETQYF,TGTGCCACCAGCAGAGGGACAGGGATCCAAGAGACCCAGTACTTC
once,TRBD1,TRBJ1-6,TRBV5-1,CASSAGTGGNSPLHF,TGCGCCAGCAGCGCAGGGACAGGGGGTAATTCACCCCTCCACTTT
few,.,TRBJ1-1,TRBV5-1,CASSWGDNTEAFF,TGCGCCAGCAGCTGGGGGGACAACACTGAAGCTTTCTTT
few,TRBD1,TRBJ1-1,TRBV19,CASTGDRLNTEAFF,TGTGCCAGTACCGGGGACAGATTGAACACTGAAGCTTTCTTT
.,.,TRBJ2-2,TRBV18,CASSEGADTGELFF,TGTGCCAGCTCAGAAGGGGCGGACACCGGGGAGCTGTTTTTT
few,.,TRBJ1-1,TRBV7-3,CASSLTGATEAFF,TGTGCCAGCAGCTTAACAGGGGCCACTGAAGCTTTCTTT